One sample yielded the 30 T cell receptor beta chains listed below, sequenced in a study of cytomegalovirus exposure and HLA in healthy donors. The PCR contained 60 Vbeta and 13 Jbeta primers. TCRdb's table, derived via immunoSEQ multiplex PCR, lists solely in-frame clones and lacks some. The sample is made up of just over 60,000 clones, and the top ten hold around 5.3% of it. The sample taken for sequencing was PBMCs. The receptors were gathered from a man aged 25 to 40 in good health and CMV-seropositive.

The chain couples TRBV19 to TRBJ1-6; D remains unclear. Germline CDR1 LNHDA, CDR2 SQIVND (reference sequence). V lost 1 base and J 0 bases, leaving 7 bases between the germline ends. The CDR3 has 16 residues. The DNA for the CDR3 is TGTGCCAGTAGTATAGTTGGAGACTCCTATAATTCACCCCTCCACTTT. Translated: CASSIVGDSYNSPLHF. The complete variable domain, with remaining parts taken from reference TRBV19 and TRBJ1-6, reads DGGITQSPKYLFRKEGQNVTLSCEQNLNHDAMYWYRQDPGQGLRLIYYSQIVNDFQKGDIAEGYSVSREKKESFPLTVTSAQKNPTAFYLCASSIVGDSYNSPLHFGNGTRLTVT.

The gene calls are TRBV5-1 and TRBJ2-5; 7 nucleotides line up with TRBD1. Unmatched junction bases numbered 13, after V lost 3 bases and J lost 2 bases. The CDR3 sequence is 17 residues long. In germline, CDR1 is SGHRS, CDR2 YFSETQ. The CDR3 coding sequence is TGCGCCAGCAGCTCTTCCTCATGGGGACAGAAACAAGAGACCCAGTACTTC. Its translation: CASSSSSWGQKQETQYF.

Points on this clone: In the same sample, other DNA sequences code for this CDR3. The chain carries TRBV5-1 and TRBJ1-6; 8 bases are a match to TRBD1. Germline CDR1 SGHRS, CDR2 YFSETQ. The trim removed 4 bases at V and 7 bases at J, leaving 4 bases unmatched. This CDR3 has 14 residues. The CDR3 loop reads CASSPGQGNSPLHF. The CDR3 bases are TGCGCCAGCAGCCCAGGACAGGGAAATTCACCCCTCCACTTT.

This rearrangement joins TRBV29-1 to TRBJ2-2; TRBD2 agrees at 7 bases. This CDR3 is 14 amino acids long. The germline V gene encodes CDR1 SQVTM and CDR2 ANQGSEA. Trimming removed 6 bases from V and 0 bases from J; junction bases left unmatched: 4. This CDR3 reads CSVAGRPNTGELFF. The CDR3, as DNA: TGCAGCGTAGCGGGGCGCCCGAACACCGGGGAGCTGTTTTTT.

V is TRBV7-3 and J is TRBJ2-3; 13 bases are a match to TRBD2. With V trimmed by 5 bases and J by 3 bases, 5 bases remained unmatched. Germline V gene sequence: CDR1 SGHTA, CDR2 FQGTGA. This CDR3 has 16 amino acids. The CDR3 DNA is TGTGCCAGCAGCAGGGGACTAGCGGGATGGACAGATACGCAGTATTTT. Translation: CASSRGLAGWTDTQYF.

V gene TRBV10-3 combines with J gene TRBJ2-3; TRBD2 agrees at 7 bases. V lost 6 bases and J lost 4; bases outside the gene matches: 7. The germline V gene has CDR1 ENHRY and CDR2 SYGVKD. There are 14 residues in the CDR3. CDR3 region: CAIRTGGVADTQYF. The CDR3 DNA reads TGTGCCATCAGGACGGGGGGAGTTGCAGATACGCAGTATTTT.

The chain joins TRBV7-6 to TRBJ2-1; maybe TRBD1 (6 bases). The CDR3 covers 15 residues. From germline, CDR1 is SGHVS and CDR2 FNYEAQ. V was cut by 3 bases and J by 1 base, with 10 bases left in between. CDR3 sequence: CASSLLTGSYNEQFF. CDR3 nucleotides: TGTGCCAGCAGCTTGCTGACAGGATCCTACAATGAGCAGTTCTTC.

V is TRBV7-6 and J is TRBJ2-3; D not resolved. The CDR3 consists of 13 residues. Trimming stripped 1 base from V and 5 bases from J, with 7 bases between. Germline lookup yields CDR1 SGHVS and CDR2 FNYEAQ. CDR3 sequence reads: CASSLGAGDTQYF. DNA of the CDR3: TGTGCCAGCAGCTTAGGCGCAGGAGATACGCAGTATTTT.

This rearrangement joins TRBV18 to TRBJ2-1, with 7 bases that match TRBD1. The CDR3 has 15 residues. J gave up 6 bases and V 3 bases, and 8 bases lay outside the gene matches. Germline values: CDR1 KGHSH, CDR2 LQKENI. In DNA form, the CDR3 reads TGTGCCAGCTCACCGGGGACAGAGAGTTCCAATGAGCAGTTCTTC. This encodes CASSPGTESSNEQFF.

The J gene is TRBJ1-3, the V gene TRBV7-8; TRBD1 might be the D (5 bases). The CDR3 sequence is 16 residues long. The ends were cut back, 2 bases at V and 2 bases at J, with 13 bases in the middle. In germline, CDR1 is SGHVS, CDR2 FQNEAQ. The CDR3 DNA sequence: TGTGCCAGCAGCTTAACGGCAAAGGGGACTGGAAACACCATATATTTT. Amino acids: CASSLTAKGTGNTIYF.

This CDR3 reads CASSFLRNSPLHF. CDR3 nucleotides: TGTGCCAGCAGTTTTTTACGGAATTCACCCCTCCACTTT. The chain has TRBV27 and TRBJ1-6; D gene ambiguous. The CDR3 sequence is 13 residues long. Germline-derived CDR1 and CDR2 are MNHEY and SMNVEV (reference sequence). V shed 3 bases and J shed 7 bases, with 7 bases lying between them.

This chain links TRBV4-1 with TRBJ2-1; weak D call: TRBD1 (5 bases). V lost 0 bases and J 8 bases, leaving 14 bases between the germline ends. Germline V gives CDR1 MGHRA, CDR2 YSYEKL. The CDR3 covers 15 residues. In DNA form, the CDR3 reads TGCGCCAGCAGCCAAGATACCCCAGGGTTGGATGAGCAGTTCTTC. Residues: CASSQDTPGLDEQFF.

This chain connects TRBV7-9 to TRBJ2-7; 9 bases map to TRBD1. This CDR3 is 16 amino acids long. Trimming took 5 bases from V and 3 from J; bases not matched to a gene: 11. CDR1 SEHNR and CDR2 FQNEAQ come from the germline V gene (reference sequence). CDR3 nucleotides: TGTGCCAGCAGCCCGCACCAGGGACAGGGAGACTACGAGCAGTACTTC. Amino acids: CASSPHQGQGDYEQYF.

The chain has TRBV25-1 and TRBJ2-5; 8 positions agree with TRBD2. The CDR3 covers 15 residues. Trimming removed 1 base from V and 4 bases from J; junction bases left unmatched: 5. Germline V gene data show CDR1 as MGHDK and CDR2 as SYGVNS. CDR3 in amino acids: CASSESGTRRETQYF. In DNA form, the CDR3 reads TGTGCCAGCAGTGAATCCGGGACTAGGCGAGAGACCCAGTACTTC.

The J gene is TRBJ2-2, the V gene TRBV11-3; the D gene is possibly TRBD2 (5 bases). The germline V gene has CDR1 SGHNT and CDR2 YENEEA. Trimming pared 4 bases from V and 5 bases from J, leaving 14 bases between. CDR3 length equals 15 residues. CDR3 nucleotides: TGTGCCAGCAGCTCGACGGGATCTCGGACCGGGGAGCTGTTTTTT. Residues: CASSSTGSRTGELFF.

This chain joins TRBV4-1 and TRBJ1-2, with D unresolved. This CDR3 is built from 16 residues. Looked up from germline, CDR1 is MGHRA and CDR2 is YSYEKL. The V end was cut by 2 bases, the J end by 6 bases, with 19 bases between. The CDR3 region is CASSQSPGKSADGYTF. CDR3 DNA sequence: TGCGCCAGCAGCCAATCCCCGGGAAAGAGTGCGGATGGCTACACCTTC.

As to this clone: A junction boundary mismatches the germline segment, possibly from a read error. The chain employs TRBV19 and TRBJ2-1; the match to TRBD2 covers 12 bases. The germline V gene encodes CDR1 LNHDA and CDR2 SQIVND (reference sequence). The CDR3 spans 18 residues. The DNA of the CDR3 is TGTGCCAGTAGTATAGAAGGACTAGCGGGAAGCTCCGACAATGAGCAGTTCTTC. It codes for CASSIEGLAGSSDNEQFF.

The chain recombines TRBV15 with TRBJ2-7; maybe TRBD1 (5 bases). Deletions cut 0 bases from V and 0 bases from J, with 9 bases between. From germline, CDR1 is LNHNV and CDR2 YYDKDF (reference sequence). The CDR3 runs 15 residues. CDR3 in DNA: TGTGCCACCAGCAGAGACAGGGCGAGCTCCTACGAGCAGTACTTC. Protein product: CATSRDRASSYEQYF.

The chain carries TRBV2 and TRBJ1-1; D perhaps matches TRBD1 (5 bases). This CDR3 region has 15 residues. The germline gives CDR1 SNHLY, CDR2 FYNNEI. V was shortened by 6 bases and J by 1 base, with 15 bases between the two germline ends. The CDR3 nucleotides read TGTGCCAGCAGGCCAGGGCGGGGCAGGAACACTGAAGCTTTCTTT. Encoded protein: CASRPGRGRNTEAFF.

The gene calls are TRBV4-1 and TRBJ1-1; 9 positions match TRBD1. V lost 1 base, J lost 5 bases, and 14 bases stayed unmatched. CDR3 length equals 18 residues. Per the germline V gene, CDR1 is MGHRA and CDR2 is YSYEKL. CDR3 coding DNA: TGCGCCAGCAGCCAAGGAAAATACAGGGGGCGGTTGGGGACTGAAGCTTTCTTT. Translating it yields CASSQGKYRGRLGTEAFF.

This rearrangement joins TRBV6-5 to TRBJ1-2; a possible D gene is TRBD1 (5 bases). Germline CDR1 and CDR2: MNHEY and SVGAGI. Trimming took off 2 bases at V and 5 bases at J, with 12 bases between the two ends. CDR3 length: 14 residues. This CDR3 is CASSYRDSRYGYTF. The CDR3 nucleotides are TGTGCCAGCAGTTACCGAGACAGCAGATATGGCTACACCTTC.

V gene TRBV2 combines with J gene TRBJ2-1, with 11 bases aligning to TRBD2. The germline CDR1 and CDR2 sequences are SNHLY and FYNNEI. There are 16 residues in the CDR3. J was trimmed by 4 bases and V by 5 bases; bases with no gene match: 7. The CDR3, as DNA: TGTGCCAGCAGTCTTATAGCGGGGGGGTCATACAATGAGCAGTTCTTC. It specifies CASSLIAGGSYNEQFF.

The V call is TRBV5-8, the J call TRBJ1-2; D is uncertain. CDR1 is SGHTS, CDR2 YDEGEE, per germline. The CDR3 spans 11 residues. Trimming removed 6 bases from V and 8 bases from J, with 11 bases in between. The CDR3, as DNA: TGTGCCAGCAACGGAGGGCGCGGCTACACCTTC. It codes for CASNGGRGYTF.

This chain connects TRBV19 to TRBJ2-1; TRBD2 matches at 8 bases. The CDR3 spans 14 residues. The trim removed 7 bases at V and 7 bases at J, leaving 9 bases unmatched. Germline V lookup: CDR1 LNHDA, CDR2 SQIVND (reference sequence). CDR3: CASMQAGVSNEQFF. CDR3 nucleotide sequence: TGTGCCAGTATGCAAGCGGGAGTATCGAATGAGCAGTTCTTC.

The chain uses TRBV5-1 and TRBJ2-7; 8 bases fit TRBD1. CDR1 and CDR2 from the germline V gene are SGHRS and YFSETQ. The trim removed 0 bases at V and 5 bases at J, leaving 4 bases unmatched. The length of the CDR3 is 14 residues. In DNA, the CDR3 is TGCGCCAGCAGCTTGGAGACAGGGGACCACGAGCAGTACTTC. Translated: CASSLETGDHEQYF.

The chain recombines TRBV2 with TRBJ2-1, with 9 positions matching TRBD2. Germline V lookup: CDR1 SNHLY, CDR2 FYNNEI. Trimming cost V 5 bases and J 1 base; bases outside gene matches: 12. This CDR3 region has 18 residues. The CDR3 DNA sequence: TGTGCCAGCAGTCCAGCTAGCGGGATGGGGTGGTCCTACAATGAGCAGTTCTTC. It yields the protein CASSPASGMGWSYNEQFF.

The chain's CDR3 is CASSRRDTEAFF. The CDR3 coding sequence is TGTGCCAGCAGCCGTCGAGACACTGAAGCTTTCTTT. The V and J genes are TRBV6-5 and TRBJ1-1; D gene uncertain. CDR3 length equals 12 residues. V was shortened by 6 bases and J by 3 bases, with 8 bases between the two germline ends. From germline, CDR1 is MNHEY and CDR2 SVGAGI.

V is TRBV9 and J is TRBJ1-4; 9 positions match TRBD1. The CDR3 is 14 residues long. Unmatched junction bases numbered 2, after V lost 4 bases and J lost 4 bases. CDR1 is SGDLS and CDR2 is YYNGEE in the germline V gene. The CDR3 protein is CASSWGQGNEKLFF. In DNA form, the CDR3 reads TGTGCCAGCAGCTGGGGACAGGGTAATGAAAAACTGTTTTTT.

This CDR3 reads CASSLQREVFEQYF. For the CDR3, the DNA is TGTGCCAGCAGTCTTCAGCGGGAAGTATTCGAGCAGTACTTC. The gene calls are TRBV6-5 and TRBJ2-7; TRBD2 matches at 7 bases. The CDR3 consists of 14 residues. With 5 bases clipped from V and 6 bases from J, the junction kept 10 bases outside the gene matches. From germline, CDR1 is MNHEY and CDR2 SVGAGI.

For this clone: At one end, the junction sequence differs from germline, possibly due to a read error. The rearrangement joins TRBV10-3 to TRBJ1-3, with D hard to call. There are 16 residues in the CDR3. CDR1 and CDR2 from the germline V gene are ENHRY and SYGVKD. CDR3 amino acids: CASSAEGGKAGNTIYF. The CDR3 DNA is TGTGCCAGCAGTGCAGAGGGAGGAAAGGCTGGAAACACCATATATTTT.